The clone carrying this T cell receptor (beta chain) was seen only a few times. Its specificity is not known. This sample was included in a study of response to subunit inactivated influenza vaccine. Notes on the study in general: T cells newly recruited by each seasonal influenza vaccination are few, the authors suggested.

V was pared by 2 bases and J by 6 bases, with 5 bases of the junction left unmatched. CDR3 size: 14 residues. TCRdb redid the calling of the RT-PCR reads with MiXCR, one entry per CDR3 protein. This sample yields hundreds of thousands of distinct CDR3 sequences, of which 10% to 15% are seen a single time; less than 8.5% belongs to the top ten. This rearrangement joins TRBV12-3 or TRBV12-4 to TRBJ2-3; 7 bases line up with TRBD2. The source is a man over 45 who received an inactivated influenza vaccine. Source: non-naive T cells sorted from PBMCs, taken 14 days before vaccination. The CDR3 reads CASSLIGGFDTQYF. CDR3 DNA: TGTGCCAGCAGTTTAATCGGGGGGTTTGATACGCAGTATTTT.